This T cell receptor (beta chain) emerged from a study of blood T cell repertoires in COVID-19. TCRdb's table, derived via immunoSEQ multiplex PCR, lists solely in-frame clones and lacks some. The data contain roughly 77,000 clones, around 74% of them singletons. The source is a human donor in a cohort sampled during active COVID-19. The specimen sequenced was peripheral blood.

The CDR3 loop reads CASSTLGGLYEQYF. The CDR3 DNA is TGTGCCAGCAGTACCCTGGGTGGGCTGTACGAGCAGTACTTC. The genes are TRBV6-2 or TRBV6-3 and TRBJ2-7; D not resolved. Looked up from germline, CDR1 is MNHEY and CDR2 is SVGEGT. CDR3 length equals 14 residues. The V end lost 5 bases, the J end lost 4 bases, and 15 bases lay between the germline ends.